This T cell receptor (delta chain) was obtained from a study of γδ T cells in repeated Plasmodium falciparum infection. On the study more broadly: Donors were malaria-exposed Malian children or age- and gender-matched Australian children.

Bulk repertoires came from Vgamma9/Vdelta2+ or Vdelta2-negative gammadelta T cells flow-sorted from PBMC. The table lists this clone with many counts. The target antigen is unknown. CDR1 and CDR2 from the germline V gene are TSWWSYY and QGS. Trimming at V came to 0 bases and at J to 4 bases, leaving 36 bases not matched to a gene. The CDR3 spans 26 residues. Study-wide findings and caveats: Repeated controlled infections reportedly drove waves of new clonotype selection in Vdelta2-negative, mostly Vdelta1+, gammadelta repertoires. Compared with Australian children, Malian Vdelta2-negative repertoires seemed more clonal, less diverse, less shared.

TCRdb ran CATT on the multiplex PCR reads. The table includes tens of thousands of delta-chain clones, roughly 2% detected once. The TCR comes from a pool of human donors (malaria-infected and uninfected, not separated). The sample consisted of gamma-delta T cells from blood. This chain joins TRDV1 and TRDJ1; TRDD3 matches 9 bases. The CDR3 sequence is CALGELPLTFPGGSSGVSGWGDKLIF. The CDR3 bases are TGTGCTCTTGGGGAACTCCCTCTTACCTTTCCTGGGGGATCCTCCGGGGTTTCTGGTTGGGGCGATAAACTCATCTTT.